In this sample, the clone carrying this T cell receptor (beta chain) is medium-sized. What it recognizes is unknown. TCRdb re-called the reads through MiXCR, storing one row per CDR3 protein. The profile shows around 6,400 distinct CDR3 sequences, roughly 17% of them singletons. Trimming pared 8 bases from V and 0 bases from J, leaving 11 bases between. Germline lookup yields CDR1 MDHEN and CDR2 SYDVKM. CDR3 length equals 14 residues. This sample was taken from a study of liver allograft versus peripheral blood T cells. About the research overall: Recipients' peripheral blood supplied the T cell receptor repertoires against which those in transplanted livers were compared. Points from the study as a whole: Differences were reported between the T cell receptor repertoires inside liver allografts and those that were detected in peripheral blood.

The V gene is TRBV28, the J gene TRBJ1-3, with a weak D call TRBD1 (5 bases). This clonotype was obtained from a human patient who had a liver transplant. Some T cells may possibly be graft donor cells. The CDR3 DNA sequence: TGTGCCAGCCGACCCGACAGCTCTGGAAACACCATATATTTT. It encodes CASRPDSSGNTIYF.